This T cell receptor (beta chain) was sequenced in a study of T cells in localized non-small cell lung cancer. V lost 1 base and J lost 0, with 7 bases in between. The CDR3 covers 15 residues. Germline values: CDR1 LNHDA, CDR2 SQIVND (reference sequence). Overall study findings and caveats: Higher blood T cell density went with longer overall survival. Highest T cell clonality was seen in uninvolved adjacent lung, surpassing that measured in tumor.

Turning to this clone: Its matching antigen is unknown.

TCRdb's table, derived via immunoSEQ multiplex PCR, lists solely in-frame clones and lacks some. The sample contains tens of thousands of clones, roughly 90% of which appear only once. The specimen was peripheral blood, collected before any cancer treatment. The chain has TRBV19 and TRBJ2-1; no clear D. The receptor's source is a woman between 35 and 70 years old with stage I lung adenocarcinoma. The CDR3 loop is CASSIVRSSYNEQFF. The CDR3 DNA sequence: TGTGCCAGTAGTATAGTAAGGAGCTCCTACAATGAGCAGTTCTTC.